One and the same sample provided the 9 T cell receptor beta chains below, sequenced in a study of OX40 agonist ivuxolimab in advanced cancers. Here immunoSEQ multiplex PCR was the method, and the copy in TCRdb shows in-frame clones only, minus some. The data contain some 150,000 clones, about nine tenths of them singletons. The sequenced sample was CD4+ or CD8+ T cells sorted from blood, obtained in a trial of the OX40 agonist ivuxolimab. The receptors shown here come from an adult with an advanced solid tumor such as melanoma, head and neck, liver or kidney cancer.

The CDR3 protein is CASSITGRLYHF. DNA of the CDR3: TGTGCCAGCAGCATCACCGGACGGTTATACCACTTT. The chain uses TRBV28 and TRBJ1-6, with D hard to call. The germline V gene has CDR1 MDHEN and CDR2 SYDVKM. V was clipped by 6 bases and J by 18 bases, with 18 bases between them. The CDR3 contains 12 residues.

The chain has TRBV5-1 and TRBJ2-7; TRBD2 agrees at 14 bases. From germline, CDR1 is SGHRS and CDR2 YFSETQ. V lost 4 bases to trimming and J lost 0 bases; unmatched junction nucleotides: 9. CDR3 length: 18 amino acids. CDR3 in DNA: TGCGCCAGCAGCCCATCTTCCGGGACTAGCGGGAGCTCCTACGAGCAGTACTTC. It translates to CASSPSSGTSGSSYEQYF.

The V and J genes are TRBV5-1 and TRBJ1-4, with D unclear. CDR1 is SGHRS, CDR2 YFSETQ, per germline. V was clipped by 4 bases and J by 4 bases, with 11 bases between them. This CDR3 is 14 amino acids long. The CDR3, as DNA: TGCGCCAGCAGCGAACCGGGGAATAATGAAAAACTGTTTTTT. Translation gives CASSEPGNNEKLFF.

The CDR3, as DNA: TGCGCCAGCAGCTTGGTTGTAGGTGTCGAGCAGTACTTC. Its translation: CASSLVVGVEQYF. The chain couples TRBV5-1 to TRBJ2-7; D call uncertain. The CDR3 covers 13 residues. Per germline, CDR1 SGHRS and CDR2 YFSETQ. Between the trimmed V and J ends, which lost 0 bases and 6 bases, there was a span of 10 bases.

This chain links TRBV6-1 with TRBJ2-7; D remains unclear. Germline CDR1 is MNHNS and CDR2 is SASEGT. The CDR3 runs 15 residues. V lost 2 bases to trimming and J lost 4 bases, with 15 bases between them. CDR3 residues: CASSESSQSPYEQYF. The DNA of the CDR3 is TGTGCCAGCAGTGAATCCTCCCAGAGCCCATACGAGCAGTACTTC.

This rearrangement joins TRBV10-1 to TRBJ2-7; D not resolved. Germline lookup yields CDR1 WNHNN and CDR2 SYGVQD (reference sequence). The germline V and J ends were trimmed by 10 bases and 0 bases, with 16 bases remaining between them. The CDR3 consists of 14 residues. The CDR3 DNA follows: TGCGCCACAGGACCGACGATGGGCTCCTACGAGCAGTACTTC. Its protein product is CATGPTMGSYEQYF.

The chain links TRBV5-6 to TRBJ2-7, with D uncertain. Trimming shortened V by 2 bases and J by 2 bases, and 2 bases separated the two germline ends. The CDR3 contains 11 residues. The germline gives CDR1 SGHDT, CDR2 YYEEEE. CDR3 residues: CASSLTYEQYF. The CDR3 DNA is TGTGCCAGCAGCTTAACCTACGAGCAGTACTTC.

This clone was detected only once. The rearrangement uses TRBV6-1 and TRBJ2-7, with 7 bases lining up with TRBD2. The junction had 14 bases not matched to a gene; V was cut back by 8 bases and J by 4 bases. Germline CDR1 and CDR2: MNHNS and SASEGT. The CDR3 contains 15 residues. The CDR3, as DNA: TGTGCCAGCCGTAGTGGAGGGAGGGCCCGATACGAGCAGTACTTC. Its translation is CASRSGGRARYEQYF.

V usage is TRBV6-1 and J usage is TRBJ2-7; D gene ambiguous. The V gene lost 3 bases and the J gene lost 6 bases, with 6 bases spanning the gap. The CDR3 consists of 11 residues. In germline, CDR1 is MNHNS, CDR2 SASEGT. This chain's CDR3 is CASSDVPEQYF. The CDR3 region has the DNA TGTGCCAGCAGTGACGTCCCCGAGCAGTACTTC.